A single T cell receptor (beta chain) is shown here with its context. The sample originates from a study of T cells in Graves' hyperthyroidism and ophthalmopathy. The study included ophthalmopathy patients with Clinical Activity Score at least 3, NOSPECS grade at least 4 and duration under 3 months. Germline lookup yields CDR1 LGHDT and CDR2 YNNKEL (reference sequence). Trimming pared 4 bases from V and 7 bases from J, leaving 13 bases between. CDR3 size: 13 residues. Template material for amplifying TCR beta CDR3 regions consisted of RNA transcripts. Carried out on the TCR CDR3, a first-round RT-PCR used the HTBI primer set. TCRdb called the multiplex PCR reads again in MiXCR, with one record for every CDR3 protein. The sample holds about 480,000 distinct CDR3 sequences, approximately 25% seen once.

The rearrangement links TRBV3-1 to TRBJ1-1, with D possibly TRBD1 on 6 matching bases. The clonotype originates from a woman between 25 and 40 years old with Graves' ophthalmopathy. Specimen: blood. CDR3 amino acids: CASSPRRGGEAFF. CDR3 DNA: TGTGCCAGCAGCCCGCGCAGGGGTGGTGAAGCTTTCTTT.